This T cell receptor (beta chain) was identified in a study of T cell repertoires in cytomegalovirus infection. Whole-study context: Through public TCR beta signatures, both CMV infection and matching HLA type were indicated.

TCRdb itself ran the reads through MiXCR, one entry per CDR3 protein. The sample lists hundreds of thousands of distinct CDR3 sequences; more than 30% were seen once. In the case of this clonotype: Antigen unknown.

Points from the study as a whole: The cumulative frequency of public TCR beta families distinguished individuals who carried CMV together with the relevant HLA.

The sequencing used cultured PBMCs, collected from culture after CMV antigen stimulation. This sequence originates from a human donor in good health (CMV status not recorded). Some clones in this sample may be carry-over from other donors' samples.

The CDR3 DNA reads TGTGCCAGCGCTGGGGGGGGACGTAATGAAAAACTGTTTTTT. It codes for CASAGGGRNEKLFF. The rearrangement uses TRBV27 and TRBJ1-4; D is perhaps TRBD1 (5 bases). The V and J ends lost 8 bases and 4 bases respectively, with 14 bases between them. Looked up from germline, CDR1 is MNHEY and CDR2 is SMNVEV (reference sequence). This CDR3 has 14 amino acids. Variable domain in full (rest from reference TRBV27 and TRBJ1-4): EAQVTQNPRYLITVTGKKLTVTCSQNMNHEYMSWYRQDPGLGLRQIYYSMNVEVTDKGDVPEGYKVSRKEKRNFPLILESPSPNQTSLYFCASAGGGRNEKLFFGSGTQLSVL.